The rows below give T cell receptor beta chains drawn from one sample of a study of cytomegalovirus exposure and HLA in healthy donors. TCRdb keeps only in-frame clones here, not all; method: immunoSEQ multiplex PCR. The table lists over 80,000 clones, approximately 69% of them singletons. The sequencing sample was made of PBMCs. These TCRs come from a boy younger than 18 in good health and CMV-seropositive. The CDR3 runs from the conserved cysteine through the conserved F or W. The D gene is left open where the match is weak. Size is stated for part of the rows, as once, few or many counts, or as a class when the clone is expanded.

CDR3 protein: CASSDSGGSNSPLHF
CDR3 DNA: TGTGCCAGCAGTGATTCGGGGGGGTCTAATTCACCCCTCCACTTT
V gene: TRBV2
D gene: NA
clone size: NA
J gene: TRBJ1-6

CDR3 protein: CASSPLEQGQYEQYF
CDR3 DNA: TGTGCCAGCTCACCACTTGAACAGGGGCAATATGAGCAGTACTTC
V gene: TRBV18
D gene: TRBD1
clone size: few
J gene: TRBJ2-7

CDR3 protein: CASSLGLGAYNEQFF
CDR3 DNA: TGTGCCAGCAGCTTAGGGCTGGGGGCGTACAATGAGCAGTTCTTC
V gene: TRBV7-2
D gene: NA
clone size: NA
J gene: TRBJ2-1

CDR3 protein: CASSLKIEIRDRVKWNSYNEQFF
CDR3 DNA: TGTGCCAGCAGTTTAAAGATTGAGATCCGGGACAGGGTTAAGTGGAACTCCTACAATGAGCAGTTCTTC
V gene: TRBV28
D gene: TRBD1
clone size: NA
J gene: TRBJ2-1

CDR3 protein: CASRRALEKLFF
CDR3 DNA: TGTGCCAGCAGGCGGGCGTTGGAAAAACTGTTTTTT
V gene: TRBV25-1
D gene: NA
clone size: once
J gene: TRBJ1-4

CDR3 protein: CASSLQGYEKLFF
CDR3 DNA: TGTGCCAGCAGCTTACAGGGTTATGAAAAACTGTTTTTT
V gene: TRBV5-4
D gene: NA
clone size: NA
J gene: TRBJ1-4

CDR3 protein: CASSLLTQGTHNEQFF
CDR3 DNA: TGTGCCAGCAGCTTATTGACCCAGGGTACCCACAATGAGCAGTTCTTC
V gene: TRBV7-2
D gene: NA
clone size: few
J gene: TRBJ2-1

CDR3 protein: CAWSVWGPSEQYF
CDR3 DNA: TGTGCCTGGAGTGTATGGGGCCCGTCTGAGCAGTACTTC
V gene: TRBV30
D gene: NA
clone size: NA
J gene: TRBJ2-7

CDR3 protein: CASSVQGTNSPLHF
CDR3 DNA: TGTGCCAGCAGCGTTCAGGGGACTAATTCACCCCTCCACTTT
V gene: TRBV9
D gene: NA
clone size: NA
J gene: TRBJ1-6

CDR3 protein: CASSPSGGRHTQYF
CDR3 DNA: TGCGCCAGCAGTCCCAGCGGGGGTCGGCATACGCAGTATTTT
V gene: TRBV10-1
D gene: TRBD2
clone size: NA
J gene: TRBJ2-3

CDR3 protein: CASSEVGQGTAKNIQYF
CDR3 DNA: TGTGCCAGCAGTGAAGTAGGACAGGGCACGGCCAAAAACATTCAGTACTTC
V gene: TRBV2
D gene: TRBD1
clone size: NA
J gene: TRBJ2-4

CDR3 protein: CASSQQGTGELFF
CDR3 DNA: TGTGCCAGCAGCCAACAGGGAACCGGGGAGCTGTTTTTT
V gene: TRBV5-4
D gene: NA
clone size: once
J gene: TRBJ2-2

CDR3 protein: CASNPTGDTQYF
CDR3 DNA: TGTGCCAGCAATCCAACCGGGGATACGCAGTATTTT
V gene: TRBV6-6
D gene: NA
clone size: NA
J gene: TRBJ2-3

CDR3 protein: CASSLVVSDTQYF
CDR3 DNA: TGTGCCAGCAGCTTGGTTGTATCAGATACGCAGTATTTT
V gene: TRBV5-6
D gene: NA
clone size: NA
J gene: TRBJ2-3

CDR3 protein: CATSSGTTTDTQYF
CDR3 DNA: TGTGCCACCTCTAGCGGGACCACCACAGATACGCAGTATTTT
V gene: TRBV6-1
D gene: TRBD2
clone size: NA
J gene: TRBJ2-3

CDR3 protein: CAAAGQGISGNTIYF
CDR3 DNA: TGTGCCGCAGCAGGACAGGGGATTTCTGGAAACACCATATATTTT
V gene: TRBV28
D gene: TRBD1
clone size: NA
J gene: TRBJ1-3